This note documents a single TCR beta chain sequence. Its antigen is still unknown. Germline is not matched at one junction end, which may reflect a read error. Sample treatment: 15 Gy SBRT to primary tumor, nephrectomy 4 weeks later. The sample is drawn from a study of radiation and T cells in renal cell carcinoma. The study's findings and limits: Dominant CDR3 motifs were more common in irradiated tumors than controls. Without pretreatment biopsies, baseline tumor clonotype presence was undetermined.

The data were produced by immunoSEQ multiplex PCR, yet TCRdb's version contains in-frame clones alone and is incomplete. The table records 15,000 to 20,000 clones, 50% of them present only once. This CDR3 is 15 amino acids long. The germline gives CDR1 SGHRS, CDR2 YFSETQ. The chain uses TRBV5-1 and TRBJ1-5, with D possibly TRBD1 on 5 matching bases. The sample in question was tumor tissue, obtained from a patient whose treatment included radiotherapy and nephrectomy. This clonotype was sampled from a woman aged 55-69 years with renal cell carcinoma. The CDR3 spells CASSFGGYSNQPQHF. The CDR3 DNA is TGTGCCAGCAGCTTTGGGGGGTATAGCAATCAGCCCCAGCATTTT.